What follows are 24 T cell receptor beta chains derived from one specimen sequenced in a study of blood T cell repertoires in COVID-19. Method: immunoSEQ multiplex PCR; TCRdb's copy keeps in-frame clones and lacks some. The table has 200,000 to 250,000 clones, approximately 87% seen once. Material for sequencing was PBMCs or T cells enriched from blood (not recorded which). These receptors all come from a woman between 45 and 60 years old in a cohort exposed to, infected with or recovered from COVID-19 (not recorded which).

CDR3 nucleotide sequence: TGTGCCAGCGGAGTAACCGACGGGACTAGTAGCTCCTACGAGCAGTACTTC. Its translation is CASGVTDGTSSSYEQYF. This chain joins TRBV28 and TRBJ2-7, with TRBD2 matching 8 bases. Looked up from germline, CDR1 is MDHEN and CDR2 is SYDVKM. The CDR3 runs to 17 residues. J was trimmed by 0 bases and V by 8 bases; bases with no gene match: 15.

The gene calls are TRBV2 and TRBJ1-6; D perhaps matches TRBD1 (6 bases). V lost 4 bases and J lost 10, with 14 bases in between. The V gene's germline CDR1 is SNHLY and CDR2 FYNNEI. CDR3 length: 14 amino acids. The CDR3 region has the DNA TGTGCCAGCAGTGCACAGGGTAAGGGGTCACCCCTCCACTTT. This translates into CASSAQGKGSPLHF.

CDR3 amino acids: CASSQDFGDNQPQHF. The CDR3 nucleotides read TGCGCCAGCAGCCAAGACTTCGGGGACAATCAGCCCCAGCATTTT. This chain uses TRBV4-1 with TRBJ1-5, with D uncertain. From germline, CDR1 is MGHRA and CDR2 YSYEKL. The CDR3 is 15 amino acids. V gave up 0 bases and J gave up 3 bases, with 9 bases separating them.

A few counts support this clone. V gene TRBV4-1 combines with J gene TRBJ2-1; no clear D gene. The CDR3 sequence is 15 residues long. Germline loops: CDR1 MGHRA, CDR2 YSYEKL. With 0 bases removed from V and 1 base from J, the gap between germline ends came to 7 bases. CDR3 protein: CASSQEGSSYNEQFF. CDR3 coding DNA: TGCGCCAGCAGCCAAGAGGGCAGTTCCTACAATGAGCAGTTCTTC.

The chain links TRBV19 to TRBJ2-3; TRBD1 matches 9 bases. CDR1 LNHDA and CDR2 SQIVND come from the germline V gene (reference sequence). Trimming cost V 3 bases and J 5 bases; bases outside gene matches: 3. This CDR3 is 14 amino acids long. The CDR3 reads CASSIGTGLDTQYF. The CDR3 nucleotides read TGTGCCAGTAGTATTGGGACAGGGCTAGATACGCAGTATTTT. The whole variable domain, filled in from reference TRBV19 and TRBJ2-3, reads DGGITQSPKYLFRKEGQNVTLSCEQNLNHDAMYWYRQDPGQGLRLIYYSQIVNDFQKGDIAEGYSVSREKKESFPLTVTSAQKNPTAFYLCASSIGTGLDTQYFGPGTRLTVL.

Concerning this clone: The same CDR3 also results from other DNA sequences found in this sample. The chain combines TRBV5-1 with TRBJ2-5; D may be TRBD1 (5 bases). The CDR3 is made up of 14 amino acids. Trimming left V 0 bases short and J 2 bases short, with 8 bases between. From germline, CDR1 is SGHRS and CDR2 YFSETQ. The CDR3 DNA sequence: TGCGCCAGCAGCTTGGAGCAGGGACAAGAGACCCAGTACTTC. Protein sequence: CASSLEQGQETQYF.

This clone was seen a single time. The chain has TRBV30 and TRBJ2-5, with TRBD1 identical over 10 bases. Germline V gene sequence: CDR1 GTSNPN, CDR2 SVGIG (reference sequence). The V gene end was trimmed by 1 base and the J gene end by 3 bases; junction bases not matched to a gene: 14. The length of the CDR3 is 18 residues. CDR3 region: CAWSGRGQGSESEETQYF. The CDR3 coding sequence is TGTGCCTGGAGTGGGAGGGGACAGGGGAGCGAGAGTGAAGAGACCCAGTACTTC.

The chain combines TRBV15 with TRBJ2-2, with D tentatively TRBD1 (6 bases). CDR1 is LNHNV and CDR2 is YYDKDF in the germline V gene (reference sequence). The CDR3 extends over 17 amino acids. Between the trimmed V and J ends, which lost 0 bases and 2 bases, there was a span of 13 bases. CDR3 loop: CATSRDVRGSNTGELFF. CDR3 coding DNA: TGTGCCACCAGCAGAGATGTTAGGGGGAGCAACACCGGGGAGCTGTTTTTT.

This rearrangement joins TRBV15 to TRBJ2-6; D may be TRBD1 (5 bases). V was pared by 4 bases and J by 0 bases, with 13 bases between. The germline V gene encodes CDR1 LNHNV and CDR2 YYDKDF (reference sequence). The CDR3 has 17 residues. In DNA form, the CDR3 reads TGTGCCACCAGCAAGGCCAGGGTAATCTCTGGGGCCAACGTCCTGACTTTC. Amino acid sequence: CATSKARVISGANVLTF.

The chain uses TRBV20-1 and TRBJ1-1, with 9 bases identical to TRBD1. CDR1 is DFQATT and CDR2 is SNEGSKA in the germline V gene (reference sequence). The trim removed 3 bases at V and 4 bases at J, leaving 3 bases unmatched. CDR3 length: 13 amino acids. Here the CDR3 DNA reads TGCAGTGCTAGTGAACAGGGGGCCACTGAAGCTTTCTTT. Translating gives CSASEQGATEAFF.

The chain is built from TRBV6-5 and TRBJ1-5; D gene unclear. The CDR3 contains 15 residues. Looked up from germline, CDR1 is MNHEY and CDR2 is SVGAGI. Trimming took off 6 bases at V and 4 bases at J, with 16 bases between the two ends. In DNA form, the CDR3 reads TGTGCCAGCAGACCCGGGGTCCAGGCAAATCAGCCCCAGCATTTT. Encoded protein: CASRPGVQANQPQHF.

The gene calls are TRBV7-3 and TRBJ2-2, with 10 nucleotides matching TRBD1. The V segment lost 8 bases and the J segment 7 bases; nucleotides outside the gene matches: 13. Germline V gene data show CDR1 as SGHTA and CDR2 as FQGTGA. CDR3 length: 16 residues. Here the CDR3 reads CASGMPGQGKVGELFF. The CDR3 nucleotides read TGTGCCAGCGGAATGCCGGGACAGGGGAAGGTCGGGGAGCTGTTTTTT.

Points on this clone: One end of the junction does not line up with germline, which may come from a read error. The chain is built from TRBV12-3 or TRBV12-4 and TRBJ2-7; D is unresolved. This CDR3 contains 12 residues. CDR3 nucleotide sequence: TGTGCCAGCAGATTAGACTTATACGAGCAGTACTTC. Translated, it gives CASRLDLYEQYF.

This chain's CDR3 is CASSHWDRGFNEKLFF. Here the CDR3 DNA reads TGTGCCAGTAGTCACTGGGACAGGGGCTTTAATGAAAAACTGTTTTTT. The V gene is TRBV19, the J gene TRBJ1-4, with 10 bases aligning to TRBD1. The CDR3 is 16 residues long. The junction had 7 bases not matched to a gene; V was cut back by 5 bases and J by 4 bases. The germline V gene has CDR1 LNHDA and CDR2 SQIVND (reference sequence).

The chain recombines TRBV28 with TRBJ2-1, with 10 bases identical to TRBD1. The V and J ends lost 6 bases and 5 bases, in that order; junction bases with no gene match: 10. CDR3 length: 16 amino acids. Germline CDR1 reads MDHEN; CDR2 reads SYDVKM. CDR3 residues: CASRRWTGGRDNEQFF. In DNA form, the CDR3 reads TGTGCCAGCAGGCGCTGGACAGGGGGGCGAGACAATGAGCAGTTCTTC.

The CDR3: CASSLGGTLNQPQHF. DNA of the CDR3: TGTGCCAGTAGTCTCGGGGGGACCTTAAATCAGCCCCAGCATTTT. This chain uses TRBV19 with TRBJ1-5; D might be TRBD1 (5 bases). V dropped 5 bases and J dropped 4 bases, with 15 bases sitting between them. Per germline, CDR1 LNHDA and CDR2 SQIVND (reference sequence). The CDR3 length is 15 residues.

The chain combines TRBV5-6 with TRBJ1-5, with D hard to call. CDR3 size: 15 residues. With 1 base removed from V and 5 bases from J, the gap between germline ends came to 13 bases. The germline gives CDR1 SGHDT, CDR2 YYEEEE. The CDR3 sequence: CASSLLALRDQPQHF. In DNA, the CDR3 is TGTGCCAGCAGCTTGTTGGCTTTGAGGGATCAGCCCCAGCATTTT.

The CDR3 DNA follows: TGTGCCAGCACCTCGCGGACAGCAAATTCACCCCTCCACTTT. The encoded protein is CASTSRTANSPLHF. This chain joins TRBV5-4 and TRBJ1-6; weak D call: TRBD1 (6 bases). The V end lost 6 bases, the J end lost 7 bases, and 14 bases lay between the germline ends. Germline loops: CDR1 SGHNT, CDR2 YYREEE (reference sequence). The CDR3 is made up of 14 amino acids.

This chain links TRBV4-3 with TRBJ2-3; weak D call: TRBD2 (6 bases). Germline-derived CDR1 and CDR2 are LGHNA and YSLEER. The CDR3 runs 14 residues. With 10 bases removed from V and 1 base from J, the gap between germline ends came to 15 bases. CDR3 bases: TGCGCCACAAGTTGGGGCGGGGGCACAGATACGCAGTATTTT. This codes for CATSWGGGTDTQYF.

The genes are TRBV7-3 and TRBJ1-5; 12 bases are a match to TRBD1. Germline CDR1 is SGHTA and CDR2 is FQGTGA. J gave up 0 bases and V 4 bases, and 16 bases lay outside the gene matches. The CDR3 spans 21 residues. The CDR3 sequence is CASSSLPGQGAESFSNQPQHF. For the CDR3, the DNA is TGTGCCAGCAGCTCATTGCCGGGACAGGGGGCGGAAAGCTTTAGCAATCAGCCCCAGCATTTT.

This sequence joins TRBV5-1 and TRBJ2-5; TRBD2 is a possible D gene (7 bases). With 0 bases removed from V and 0 bases from J, the gap between germline ends came to 12 bases. The germline gives CDR1 SGHRS, CDR2 YFSETQ. This CDR3 is built from 16 residues. CDR3 sequence: CASSLGGGAHQETQYF. The DNA of the CDR3 is TGCGCCAGCAGCTTGGGCGGGGGCGCCCACCAAGAGACCCAGTACTTC. Combining the CDR3 with reference TRBV5-1 and TRBJ2-5 gives the whole variable domain KAGVTQTPRYLIKTRGQQVTLSCSPISGHRSVSWYQQTPGQGLQFLFEYFSETQRNKGNFPGRFSGRQFSNSRSEMNVSTLELGDSALYLCASSLGGGAHQETQYFGPGTRLLVL.

This clone has a single count. This sequence joins TRBV18 and TRBJ1-5; D is perhaps TRBD1 (5 bases). This CDR3 has 13 residues. Looked up from germline, CDR1 is KGHSH and CDR2 is LQKENI. Trimming took off 6 bases at V and 5 bases at J, with 11 bases between the two ends. CDR3 protein: CASSDARDQPQHF. The CDR3 nucleotides read TGTGCCAGCTCGGATGCCAGGGATCAGCCCCAGCATTTT.

The chain couples TRBV4-2 to TRBJ1-2; no clear D gene. Between the trimmed V and J ends, which lost 0 bases and 7 bases, there was a span of 12 bases. From germline, CDR1 is LGHNA and CDR2 YNFKEQ. This CDR3 contains 14 residues. Here the CDR3 reads CASSQDQNGSGYTF. The CDR3 nucleotides read TGTGCCAGCAGCCAAGACCAGAATGGCTCTGGCTACACCTTC.

This rearrangement joins TRBV19 to TRBJ1-5; possible D gene TRBD1, 5 bases. Trimming removed 4 bases from V and 7 bases from J, with 17 bases in between. The CDR3 contains 15 residues. From germline, CDR1 is LNHDA and CDR2 SQIVND (reference sequence). CDR3 sequence reads: CASSKVAGERQPQHF. DNA of the CDR3: TGTGCCAGTAGTAAGGTTGCGGGGGAGCGACAGCCCCAGCATTTT.